This T cell receptor (beta chain) came from a study of T cell responses to AZD1222 COVID-19 vaccine. Broader study findings: The span of vaccine-associated CD4 TCRs extended across spike, with dominance at 160-218 and 743-854.

For this clone: Its antigen is currently unknown.

Libraries were prepared by immunoSEQ multiplex PCR; TCRdb keeps only in-frame clonotypes and omits some of them. Found here are some 130,000 clones, about nine tenths of them singletons; the top ten hold roughly 7.2%. Looked up from germline, CDR1 is KGHDR and CDR2 is SFDVKD. V was cut by 1 base and J by 5 bases, with 13 bases left in between. This CDR3 comprises 15 residues. V usage is TRBV24-1 and J usage is TRBJ2-5; D might be TRBD1 or TRBD2, each matching 5 bases. Material: peripheral blood, obtained on day 0 of AZD1222 vaccination. The TCR originated in an adult in good health. CDR3 protein: CATSDFREGEETQYF. CDR3 DNA: TGTGCCACCAGTGATTTCAGGGAAGGGGAGGAGACCCAGTACTTC.